The 20 T cell receptor beta chains in this list originate from one sample, sequenced in a study of beta chain features in type 1 diabetes. Since all of the isolated RNA was reverse transcribed, expressed TCRB transcripts were what got sequenced. Clones were sequenced by immunoSEQ multiplex PCR, and TCRdb holds only the in-frame ones, with some missing. The sample contains more than 120,000 clones, more than 9% of which appear only once. Sequencing was done on a sample of naive CD4+ T cells from blood. All receptors derive from a man aged 18 to 35 in good health.

The V and J genes are TRBV4-3 and TRBJ2-1; TRBD2 agrees at 14 bases. CDR3 length equals 16 residues. The ends lost 2 bases at V and 7 bases at J; junction bases unmatched: 4. Germline CDR1 reads LGHNA; CDR2 reads YSLEER. CDR3 nucleotides: TGCGCCAGCAGCCAACCTGGACTAGCGGGGGGTAATGAGCAGTTCTTC. Protein: CASSQPGLAGGNEQFF.

This clone was picked up many times. The chain employs TRBV29-1 and TRBJ1-1; D is uncertain. Per germline, CDR1 SQVTM and CDR2 ANQGSEA. The length of the CDR3 is 10 residues. V was cut by 5 bases and J by 5 bases, with 6 bases left in between. The CDR3 sequence: CSVSRTEAFF. The DNA of the CDR3 is TGCAGCGTTTCCAGGACTGAAGCTTTCTTT.

V gene TRBV30 combines with J gene TRBJ1-5; TRBD1 aligns across 7 bases. J was trimmed by 1 base and V by 5 bases; bases with no gene match: 8. The CDR3 totals 15 residues. The germline V gene encodes CDR1 GTSNPN and CDR2 SVGIG (reference sequence). Here the CDR3 reads CAWDRDASSNQPQHF. DNA for the CDR3: TGTGCCTGGGACAGGGACGCTTCCAGCAATCAGCCCCAGCATTTT.

This clone was seen more than once but under ten times. This chain connects TRBV5-4 to TRBJ2-2; D may be TRBD2 (5 bases). V was trimmed by 0 bases and J by 4 bases, leaving 13 bases between them. The germline V gene encodes CDR1 SGHNT and CDR2 YYREEE (reference sequence). The CDR3 runs to 16 residues. Here the CDR3 DNA reads TGTGCCAGCAGCTTGGCCGAGGGTCGGGGCACCGGGGAGCTGTTTTTT. Its protein product is CASSLAEGRGTGELFF.

In its sample, this clone was seen a few times. V and J are TRBV11-2 and TRBJ2-1, with 7 bases lining up with TRBD1. Unmatched junction bases numbered 8, after V lost 5 bases and J lost 1 base. The CDR3 consists of 16 residues. Germline V gives CDR1 SGHAT, CDR2 FQNNGV. Here the CDR3 DNA reads TGTGCCAGCAGCCGGGGACAGTCTTCTTCCTACAATGAGCAGTTCTTC. It encodes CASSRGQSSSYNEQFF.

V gene TRBV6-5 combines with J gene TRBJ1-4; tentatively, D is TRBD1 (6 bases). The CDR3 has 15 amino acids. Per germline, CDR1 MNHEY and CDR2 SVGAGI. Trimming removed 7 bases at V and 3 bases at J, with 15 bases between. CDR3 region: CASTHHRAANEKLFF. DNA for the CDR3: TGTGCCAGCACTCACCACAGGGCGGCTAATGAAAAACTGTTTTTT.

CDR3 coding DNA: TGTGCCAGCAGCCCGGAGGCTAGCACGGCGGATACGCAGTATTTT. Translation gives CASSPEASTADTQYF. The chain employs TRBV5-4 and TRBJ2-3; D perhaps matches TRBD2 (5 bases). V was trimmed by 4 bases and J by 6 bases, leaving 18 bases between them. CDR1 and CDR2 from the germline V gene are SGHNT and YYREEE (reference sequence). The CDR3 covers 15 residues.

A few counts support this clone. The gene calls are TRBV6-5 and TRBJ2-7, with a tentative D call TRBD1 (5 bases). This CDR3 comprises 12 residues. CDR1 and CDR2 from the germline V gene are MNHEY and SVGAGI. The V gene lost 0 bases and the J gene lost 7 bases, with 7 bases spanning the gap. The CDR3 DNA sequence: TGTGCCAGCAGTTACTCGGGGCGGGAGCAGTACTTC. Amino acid sequence: CASSYSGREQYF.

The chain couples TRBV7-3 to TRBJ2-5; D may be TRBD1 (6 bases). Looked up from germline, CDR1 is SGHTA and CDR2 is FQGTGA. Trimming shortened V by 5 bases and J by 11 bases, and 21 bases separated the two germline ends. The CDR3 runs to 14 residues. CDR3 DNA: TGTGCCAGCAGCCGAAACAGGGATTCTCAAGAGCAGTACTTC. Protein: CASSRNRDSQEQYF.

This clone was found a few times. J is TRBJ1-4 and V is TRBV7-8, with TRBD1 as a possible D gene (5 bases). The V gene's germline CDR1 is SGHVS and CDR2 FQNEAQ. With 1 base removed from V and 6 bases from J, the gap between germline ends came to 18 bases. The CDR3 runs 17 residues. For the CDR3, the DNA is TGTGCCAGCAGCTTAGGCAGGGCGTCAATCCCCTATGAAAAACTGTTTTTT. Protein product: CASSLGRASIPYEKLFF.

The chain carries TRBV7-9 and TRBJ2-7; 7 bases align to TRBD2. V gave up 2 bases and J gave up 2 bases; unmatched junction bases: 6. Per the germline V gene, CDR1 is SEHNR and CDR2 is FQNEAQ (reference sequence). CDR3 length: 15 amino acids. DNA for the CDR3: TGTGCCAGCAGCTTAAGCCTGCGGGGGACCTACGAGCAGTACTTC. It specifies CASSLSLRGTYEQYF. Variable domain in full (rest from reference TRBV7-9 and TRBJ2-7): DTGVSQNPRHKITKRGQNVTFRCDPISEHNRLYWYRQTLGQGPEFLTYFQNEAQLEKSRLLSDRFSAERPKGSFSTLEIQRTEQGDSAMYLCASSLSLRGTYEQYFGPGTRLTVT.

V gene TRBV10-2 combines with J gene TRBJ2-7, with D perhaps matching TRBD2 (5 bases). This CDR3 has 13 residues. Trimming shortened V by 4 bases and J by 3 bases, and 10 bases separated the two germline ends. Germline CDR1 and CDR2: WSHSY and SAAADI. The CDR3 DNA follows: TGCGCCAGCAGTGGGGCAGGACTCTACGAGCAGTACTTC. Protein product: CASSGAGLYEQYF.

This clone was observed a handful of times. The rearrangement uses TRBV7-3 and TRBJ2-5; tentative D call: TRBD1 (6 bases). CDR3 size: 13 residues. V was clipped by 3 bases and J by 5 bases, with 10 bases between them. Per germline, CDR1 SGHTA and CDR2 FQGTGA. The CDR3 bases are TGTGCCAGCAGCTTGAGGACAGCCGAGACCCAGTACTTC. It encodes CASSLRTAETQYF.

The genes are TRBV15 and TRBJ2-5; 9 bases match TRBD1. The CDR3 has 16 residues. From germline, CDR1 is LNHNV and CDR2 YYDKDF (reference sequence). Unmatched junction bases numbered 9, after V lost 3 bases and J lost 4 bases. In DNA, the CDR3 is TGTGCCACCAGCAGGCCGGGACAGGGTTATGCAGAGACCCAGTACTTC. It is translated as CATSRPGQGYAETQYF.

This sequence joins TRBV7-2 and TRBJ1-5, with D possibly being TRBD1 (5 bases). Trimming removed 1 base from V and 2 bases from J, with 12 bases in between. Germline V CDR1 and CDR2: SGHTA, FQGNSA. The CDR3 has 16 residues. The DNA for the CDR3 is TGTGCCAGCAGCTTAGTTTCAGGGTTGGGCAATCAGCCCCAGCATTTT. It specifies CASSLVSGLGNQPQHF. Based on the CDR3 plus reference TRBV7-2 and TRBJ1-5, the full variable domain is GAGVSQSPSNKVTEKGKDVELRCDPISGHTALYWYRQSLGQGLEFLIYFQGNSAPDKSGLPSDRFSAERTGGSVSTLTIQRTQQEDSAVYLCASSLVSGLGNQPQHFGDGTRLSIL.

CDR3 nucleotide sequence: TGTGCCAGCTCACCTAACCGGGACAGGGTTGATGGCTACACCTTC. Its translation: CASSPNRDRVDGYTF. The rearrangement joins TRBV18 to TRBJ1-2, with 9 positions matching TRBD1. This CDR3 spans 15 amino acids. Germline V CDR1 and CDR2: KGHSH, LQKENI. V gave up 3 bases and J gave up 6 bases; unmatched junction bases: 8. Complete variable domain (other parts from reference TRBV18 and TRBJ1-2): NAGVMQNPRHLVRRRGQEARLRCSPMKGHSHVYWYRQLPEEGLKFMVYLQKENIIDESGMPKERFSAEFPKEGPSILRIQQVVRGDSAAYFCASSPNRDRVDGYTFGSGTRLTVV.

The chain links TRBV7-9 to TRBJ2-5; TRBD1 aligns across 8 bases. With 3 bases clipped from V and 4 bases from J, the junction kept 7 bases outside the gene matches. This CDR3 has 15 amino acids. Germline V CDR1 and CDR2: SEHNR, FQNEAQ (reference sequence). DNA for the CDR3: TGTGCCAGCAGCTTTCCCGGACAGGGAGCAGAGACCCAGTACTTC. Its protein is CASSFPGQGAETQYF.

The sample holds a few counts of this clone. The rearrangement joins TRBV11-2 to TRBJ2-2, with 7 bases that match TRBD1. J was trimmed by 4 bases and V by 0 bases; bases with no gene match: 8. The CDR3 contains 17 residues. Per germline, CDR1 SGHAT and CDR2 FQNNGV. The CDR3 loop is CASSLDQGTDLTGELFF. In DNA form, the CDR3 reads TGTGCCAGCAGCTTAGATCAGGGGACAGACCTCACCGGGGAGCTGTTTTTT.

The V call is TRBV6-5, the J call TRBJ2-7, with D possibly matching TRBD1 (6 bases). V lost 6 bases to trimming and J lost 4 bases, with 16 bases between them. Germline lookup yields CDR1 MNHEY and CDR2 SVGAGI. The CDR3 covers 14 residues. The CDR3 coding sequence is TGTGCCAGCAGAGGTGAACAGGGCCGGTACGAGCAGTACTTC. Amino acid sequence: CASRGEQGRYEQYF.

A few counts support this clone. The chain links TRBV5-1 to TRBJ2-1, with D perhaps TRBD1 (6 bases). CDR1 is SGHRS and CDR2 is YFSETQ in the germline V gene. The V end lost 0 bases, the J end lost 2 bases, and 12 bases lay between the germline ends. CDR3 length: 16 residues. CDR3 in DNA: TGCGCCAGCAGCTTGGCCAACAGGGTAGCCTACAATGAGCAGTTCTTC. It encodes CASSLANRVAYNEQFF. The full variable domain, in which reference TRBV5-1 and TRBJ2-1 provide the parts outside the CDR3, is KAGVTQTPRYLIKTRGQQVTLSCSPISGHRSVSWYQQTPGQGLQFLFEYFSETQRNKGNFPGRFSGRQFSNSRSEMNVSTLELGDSALYLCASSLANRVAYNEQFFGPGTRLTVL.